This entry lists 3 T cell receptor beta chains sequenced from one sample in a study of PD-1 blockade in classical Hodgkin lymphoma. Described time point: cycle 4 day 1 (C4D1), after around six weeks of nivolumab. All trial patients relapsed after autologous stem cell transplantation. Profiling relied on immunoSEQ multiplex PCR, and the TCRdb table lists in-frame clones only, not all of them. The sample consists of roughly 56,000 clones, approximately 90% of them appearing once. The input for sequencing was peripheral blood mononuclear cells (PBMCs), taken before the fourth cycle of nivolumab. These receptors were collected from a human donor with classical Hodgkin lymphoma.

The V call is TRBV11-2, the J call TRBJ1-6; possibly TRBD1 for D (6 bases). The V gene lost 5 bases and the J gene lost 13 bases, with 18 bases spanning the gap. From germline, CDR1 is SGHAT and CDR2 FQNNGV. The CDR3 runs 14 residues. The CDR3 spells CASSERDTVLPLHF. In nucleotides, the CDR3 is TGTGCCAGCAGCGAACGGGACACGGTTCTGCCCCTCCACTTT. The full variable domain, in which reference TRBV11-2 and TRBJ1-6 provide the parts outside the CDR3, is EAGVAQSPRYKIIEKRQSVAFWCNPISGHATLYWYQQILGQGPKLLIQFQNNGVVDDSQLPKDRFSAERLKGVDSTLKIQPAKLEDSAVYLCASSERDTVLPLHFGNGTRLTVT.

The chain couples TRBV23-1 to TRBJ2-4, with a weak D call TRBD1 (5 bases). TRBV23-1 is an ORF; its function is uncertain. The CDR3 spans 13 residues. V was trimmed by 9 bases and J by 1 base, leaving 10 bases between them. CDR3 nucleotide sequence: TGCGCCAGAAACTGGGGCGCCAAAAACATTCAGTACTTC. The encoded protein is CARNWGAKNIQYF.

The CDR3 bases are TGTGCCAGCAGCCAGGGGGAGGACTATGGCTACACCTTC. Its translation is CASSQGEDYGYTF. V gene TRBV7-6 combines with J gene TRBJ1-2, with 7 bases identical to TRBD1. From germline, CDR1 is SGHVS and CDR2 FNYEAQ. The CDR3 contains 13 residues. J lost 3 bases, V lost 5 bases, and 3 bases had no gene match.